The next 18 T cell receptor beta chains were all read from a single sample in a study of blood T cell repertoires in COVID-19 (dated by TCRdb to about 2020). Libraries were built with the immunoSEQ multiplex PCR assay. Imported from immuneACCESS, the table was reduced by TCRdb to in-frame sequences with V and J called. These copies leave out some clones; in studies compared against another copy, an unresolved V gene accounts for under half, and the cause of the remainder is not known. In this sample the table shows 30,000 to 50,000 clones, 84% of which occur a single time. Clones ranked in the top ten supply roughly 14% of the sample. Sequencing input: peripheral blood. These receptors came from a man between 50 and 59 years old with active or convalescent COVID-19.

The rearrangement uses TRBV19 and TRBJ2-7; D may be TRBD2 (6 bases). Germline V gene data show CDR1 as LNHDA and CDR2 as SQIVND (reference sequence). Between the trimmed V and J ends, which lost 3 bases and 3 bases, there was a span of 12 bases. The CDR3 has 14 residues. This CDR3 is CASSIAGNNYEQYF. The CDR3 DNA sequence: TGTGCCAGTAGTATCGCGGGGAACAACTACGAGCAGTACTTC.

The chain uses TRBV7-6 and TRBJ1-1, with 11 positions matching TRBD1. V trimming: 5 bases; J trimming: 4 bases; junction bases outside the gene matches: 3. The germline V gene has CDR1 SGHVS and CDR2 FNYEAQ. This CDR3 contains 14 residues. CDR3: CASSPGTGGTEAFF. The DNA for the CDR3 is TGTGCCAGCAGCCCCGGGACAGGGGGCACTGAAGCTTTCTTT. The full variable domain, completed using reference TRBV7-6 and TRBJ1-1, is GAGVSQSPRYKVTKRGQDVALRCDPISGHVSLYWYRQALGQGPEFLTYFNYEAQQDKSGLPNDRFSAERPEGSISTLTIQRTEQRDSAMYRCASSPGTGGTEAFFGQGTRLTVV.

The chain recombines TRBV27 with TRBJ2-7; tentative D call: TRBD2 (5 bases). The CDR3 length is 12 residues. CDR1 is MNHEY, CDR2 SMNVEV, per germline (reference sequence). V lost 5 bases, J lost 6 bases, and 11 bases lay in between. The CDR3: CASSPSGREQYF. For the CDR3, the DNA is TGTGCCAGCAGTCCCAGCGGACGCGAGCAGTACTTC.

This clone appeared a few times. The chain couples TRBV7-8 to TRBJ1-5; a possible D gene is TRBD1 (6 bases). Between the trimmed V and J ends, which lost 5 bases and 4 bases, there was a span of 9 bases. This CDR3 contains 13 residues. Germline assignment: CDR1 SGHVS and CDR2 FQNEAQ. The CDR3 region has the DNA TGTGCCAGCAGCCGACAGGATAATCAGCCCCAGCATTTT. It is translated as CASSRQDNQPQHF.

The J gene is TRBJ2-1, the V gene TRBV2; TRBD1 agrees at 7 bases. The germline V gene encodes CDR1 SNHLY and CDR2 FYNNEI. V shed 7 bases, J shed 2 bases, and the junction held 14 bases outside the gene matches. CDR3 length equals 17 residues. The CDR3 DNA sequence: TGTGCCAGCACCGGCAGCCGACAGGGAGCGACCTACAATGAGCAGTTCTTC. It translates to CASTGSRQGATYNEQFF.

The chain employs TRBV19 and TRBJ2-2, with TRBD2 as a possible D gene (6 bases). The CDR3 is made up of 16 amino acids. Germline V gene lookup returns CDR1 LNHDA and CDR2 SQIVND (reference sequence). With 6 bases removed from V and 3 bases from J, the gap between germline ends came to 17 bases. The CDR3 coding sequence is TGTGCCAGTAGAAGACTAGGGCAGGGAGACACCGGGGAGCTGTTTTTT. As protein: CASRRLGQGDTGELFF.

The chain joins TRBV2 to TRBJ2-5; D is perhaps TRBD2 (6 bases). The V gene's germline CDR1 is SNHLY and CDR2 FYNNEI. The CDR3 length is 13 residues. With 6 bases removed from V and 5 bases from J, the gap between germline ends came to 13 bases. The CDR3 region has the DNA TGTGCCAGCAGCGGAGGGAATCTGGAGACCCAGTACTTC. Protein sequence: CASSGGNLETQYF. Filled out from reference TRBV2 and TRBJ2-5, the complete variable domain reads EPEVTQTPSHQVTQMGQEVILRCVPISNHLYFYWYRQILGQKVEFLVSFYNNEISEKSEIFDDQFSVERPDGSNFTLKIRSTKLEDSAMYFCASSGGNLETQYFGPGTRLLVL.

The V gene is TRBV7-2, the J gene TRBJ1-2; 8 bases are shared with TRBD1. The CDR3 contains 16 residues. Germline V CDR1 and CDR2: SGHTA, FQGNSA. Trimming cost V 5 bases and J 5 bases; bases outside gene matches: 13. CDR3 residues: CASSEWTGTFGYGYTF. CDR3 DNA sequence: TGTGCCAGCAGCGAATGGACAGGGACATTTGGGTATGGCTACACCTTC.

The V gene is TRBV14, the J gene TRBJ1-2, with 7 bases identical to TRBD1. The V gene's germline CDR1 is SGHDN and CDR2 FVKESK. After removal of 4 bases from V and 0 bases from J, the junction contained 8 bases not matched to a gene. The CDR3 length is 16 residues. This CDR3 is CASSPFDRETNYGYTF. CDR3 DNA: TGTGCCAGCAGCCCCTTCGACAGGGAAACTAACTATGGCTACACCTTC.

This sequence joins TRBV14 and TRBJ1-6; 9 positions agree with TRBD1. The CDR3 loop spans 15 amino acids. Germline lookup yields CDR1 SGHDN and CDR2 FVKESK. The ends lost 6 bases at V and 7 bases at J; junction bases unmatched: 7. Here the CDR3 DNA reads TGTGCCAGCAGTCCCTTGGGGACAGGGAATTCACCCCTCCACTTT. Amino acids: CASSPLGTGNSPLHF.

The chain links TRBV7-6 to TRBJ2-6; the match to TRBD1 covers 8 bases. CDR1 SGHVS and CDR2 FNYEAQ come from the germline V gene. The CDR3 extends over 19 amino acids. V was pared by 1 base and J by 0 bases, with 8 bases of the junction left unmatched. The CDR3 nucleotides read TGTGCCAGCAGCTTAGTTCCGGGACAGGTCCGCTCTGGGGCCAACGTCCTGACTTTC. This codes for CASSLVPGQVRSGANVLTF.

This clone was seen only a few times. This sequence joins TRBV19 and TRBJ1-2; D is possibly TRBD1 (6 bases). The CDR3 is 14 amino acids. Germline V gives CDR1 LNHDA, CDR2 SQIVND (reference sequence). V shed 7 bases and J shed 4 bases, with 16 bases lying between them. CDR3 in amino acids: CASKRTGQGYGYTF. DNA of the CDR3: TGTGCCAGTAAAAGAACAGGGCAGGGCTATGGCTACACCTTC.

This clone was detected once. V gene TRBV6-1 combines with J gene TRBJ1-5, with D possibly TRBD1 on 5 matching bases. This CDR3 comprises 15 residues. Trimming took off 1 base at V and 2 bases at J, with 9 bases between the two ends. Germline CDR1 reads MNHNS; CDR2 reads SASEGT. The CDR3 bases are TGTGCCAGCAGTGAAGTCCCGGGGGGCAATCAGCCCCAGCATTTT. As protein: CASSEVPGGNQPQHF.

In the case of this clone: Within the sample, other DNA sequences also encode this same CDR3. The chain is built from TRBV5-1 and TRBJ2-1; 11 bases line up with TRBD2. Unmatched junction bases numbered 2, after V lost 1 base and J lost 2 bases. The CDR3 is 16 amino acids. The V gene's germline CDR1 is SGHRS and CDR2 YFSETQ. CDR3 bases: TGCGCCAGCAGCTTGACTAGCGGGGGCACCTACAATGAGCAGTTCTTC. The encoded protein is CASSLTSGGTYNEQFF. The full variable domain, with the rest looked up from reference TRBV5-1 and TRBJ2-1, is KAGVTQTPRYLIKTRGQQVTLSCSPISGHRSVSWYQQTPGQGLQFLFEYFSETQRNKGNFPGRFSGRQFSNSRSEMNVSTLELGDSALYLCASSLTSGGTYNEQFFGPGTRLTVL.

The genes are TRBV9 and TRBJ2-3; 8 bases match TRBD2. CDR3 length: 15 amino acids. Trimming cost V 4 bases and J 2 bases; bases outside gene matches: 6. Germline CDR1 SGDLS, CDR2 YYNGEE. CDR3: CASSHGGASTDTQYF. CDR3 in DNA: TGTGCCAGCAGCCACGGGGGGGCCTCCACAGATACGCAGTATTTT. The whole variable domain, filled in from reference TRBV9 and TRBJ2-3, reads DSGVTQTPKHLITATGQRVTLRCSPRSGDLSVYWYQQSLDQGLQFLIQYYNGEERAKGNILERFSAQQFPDLHSELNLSSLELGDSALYFCASSHGGASTDTQYFGPGTRLTVL.

Details on this clone: Germline and junction disagree at one end, which may indicate a read error. The chain combines TRBV6-5 with TRBJ2-5, with 10 nucleotides matching TRBD2. Germline-derived CDR1 and CDR2 are MNHEY and SVGAGI. The CDR3 length is 16 residues. CDR3 loop: CASSYSKLLRTSGIHF. The CDR3 coding sequence is TGTGCCAGCAGTTACTCGAAGCTTCTGCGGACTAGCGGCATTCACTTC.

The gene calls are TRBV6-5 and TRBJ1-1; 8 bases align to TRBD1. Germline trimming cut 5 bases from V and 11 bases from J; bases unmatched to any gene: 7. Per the germline V gene, CDR1 is MNHEY and CDR2 is SVGAGI. The CDR3 extends over 12 amino acids. Here the CDR3 reads CASSRNGQGAFF. The CDR3 DNA reads as TGTGCCAGCAGTAGAAACGGACAGGGTGCTTTCTTT.

This chain joins TRBV6-5 and TRBJ1-2; a possible D gene is TRBD1 (6 bases). Germline-derived CDR1 and CDR2 are MNHEY and SVGAGI. This CDR3 has 15 amino acids. The V end was cut by 4 bases, the J end by 0 bases, with 12 bases between. CDR3 bases: TGTGCCAGCAGTTCCAAACAGGGACCTAACTATGGCTACACCTTC. Its translation: CASSSKQGPNYGYTF.